The 11 T cell receptor beta chains below all came from one sample that was sequenced in a study of vaccination and CD4 T cells after COVID-19. What these receptors recognize is not known. The treatment here: approximately nine-day PBMC culture with coronavirus spike peptide pools or control peptides (ViraFEST assay). Oncomine TCR Beta short-read sequencing was applied to DNA from cultured CD4+ T cells. TCRdb reprocessed the PCR reads via MiXCR and lists one record per CDR3 protein. The sample lists around 12,000 distinct CDR3 sequences, 76% seen once, with roughly 10% in the top ten. Sequencing used CD4+ T cells from blood, cultured in vitro. Receptor source: a human donor who had recovered from COVID-19.

The chain joins TRBV7-3 to TRBJ2-2, with D possibly TRBD2 on 7 matching bases. The length of the CDR3 is 18 residues. V was shortened by 5 bases and J by 5 bases, with 24 bases between the two germline ends. Germline assignment: CDR1 SGHTA and CDR2 FQGTGA. The CDR3 DNA follows: TGTGCCAGCAGCCCACGTATGGGGGGGGGCCTGTATACCGGGGAGCTGTTTTTT. As protein: CASSPRMGGGLYTGELFF.

The J gene is TRBJ2-3, the V gene TRBV10-1, with TRBD1 matching over 9 bases. CDR1 is WNHNN and CDR2 is SYGVQD in the germline V gene (reference sequence). The CDR3 totals 16 residues. V lost 4 bases to trimming and J lost 6 bases; unmatched junction nucleotides: 11. In DNA form, the CDR3 reads TGCGCCAGCAGTGGAAACAGGGGGCCTCGGCCCGATACGCAGTATTTT. This sequence encodes CASSGNRGPRPDTQYF.

For this clonotype: A read error may explain this, as a much larger clone is one base away. The V call is TRBV5-1, the J call TRBJ2-7; TRBD2 aligns across 7 bases. Germline-derived CDR1 and CDR2 are SGHRS and YFSETQ. CDR3 length: 16 residues. CDR3 sequence: CVSSPRGAGASYEQYF. CDR3 bases: TGCGTCAGCAGTCCCAGAGGGGCGGGAGCGTCCTACGAGCAGTACTTC. Together with reference TRBV5-1 and TRBJ2-7, the CDR3 gives the full variable domain: KAGVTQTPRYLIKTRGQQVTLSCSPISGHRSVSWYQQTPGQGLQFLFEYFSETQRNKGNFPGRFSGRQFSNSRSEMNVSTLELGDSALYLCVSSPRGAGASYEQYFGPGTRLTVT.

The J gene is TRBJ1-5, the V gene TRBV18; D may be TRBD1 (5 bases). V dropped 6 bases and J dropped 4 bases, with 16 bases sitting between them. Per germline, CDR1 KGHSH and CDR2 LQKENI. This CDR3 region has 15 residues. This CDR3 is CASSRLGDGNQPQHF. CDR3 bases: TGTGCCAGCTCCCGTTTGGGGGATGGAAATCAGCCCCAGCATTTT.

CDR3 in DNA: TGTGCCAGCAGCCGCCCGGGGTCCTACGAGCAGTACTTC. It translates to CASSRPGSYEQYF. The chain carries TRBV11-2 and TRBJ2-7; TRBD2 is a possible D gene (5 bases). Germline V gene sequence: CDR1 SGHAT, CDR2 FQNNGV. Between the trimmed V and J ends, which lost 5 bases and 1 base, there was a span of 9 bases. This CDR3 contains 13 residues. Using reference TRBV11-2 and TRBJ2-7 for the parts outside the CDR3, the full variable domain is EAGVAQSPRYKIIEKRQSVAFWCNPISGHATLYWYQQILGQGPKLLIQFQNNGVVDDSQLPKDRFSAERLKGVDSTLKIQPAKLEDSAVYLCASSRPGSYEQYFGPGTRLTVT.

Judged by abundance, this clonotype is medium-sized (0.01 to 0.1%). The chain has TRBV10-2 and TRBJ1-2; D not certain. V gave up 6 bases and J gave up 6 bases, with 14 bases separating them. Germline V gene data show CDR1 as WSHSY and CDR2 as SAAADI. This CDR3 is 13 amino acids long. The CDR3 region is CASSDTGSDGYTF. The CDR3 nucleotides are TGCGCCAGCAGCGACACCGGATCCGATGGCTACACCTTC.

The chain carries TRBV12-3 or TRBV12-4 and TRBJ1-5; D gene ambiguous. The CDR3 consists of 13 residues. V was cut by 3 bases and J by 4 bases, with 7 bases left in between. CDR3: CASSLFENQPQHF. The DNA for the CDR3 is TGTGCCAGCAGTTTGTTTGAAAATCAGCCCCAGCATTTT.

The chain links TRBV7-2 to TRBJ2-1; 11 bases agree with TRBD2. CDR3 size: 16 residues. J lost 5 bases, V lost 3 bases, and 6 bases had no gene match. Per the germline V gene, CDR1 is SGHTA and CDR2 is FQGNSA. CDR3 in amino acids: CASSFRGTSGHNEQFF. CDR3 coding DNA: TGTGCCAGCAGCTTCAGGGGGACTAGCGGTCACAATGAGCAGTTCTTC.

The rearrangement uses TRBV28 and TRBJ1-2, with TRBD1 identical over 10 bases. The J segment lost 0 bases and the V segment lost 5 bases, leaving 21 bases of the junction unmatched. Germline V gives CDR1 MDHEN, CDR2 SYDVKM. This CDR3 is 21 amino acids long. CDR3 bases: TGTGCCAGCAGTCCCCAATTCGCGACAGGGGGCTTCCCCCGATCTAACTATGGCTACACCTTC. Residues: CASSPQFATGGFPRSNYGYTF.

The chain links TRBV6-1 to TRBJ1-4, with TRBD1 as a possible D gene (5 bases). V was cut by 10 bases and J by 0 bases, with 12 bases left in between. From germline, CDR1 is MNHNS and CDR2 SASEGT. The length of the CDR3 is 14 residues. The CDR3 DNA is TGTGCCACCCGCTGGGGACCAACTAATGAAAAACTGTTTTTT. It specifies CATRWGPTNEKLFF.

The chain joins TRBV6-1 to TRBJ1-2; 9 bases match TRBD1. Per germline, CDR1 MNHNS and CDR2 SASEGT. V dropped 5 bases and J dropped 4; count of bases not matched to a gene: 8. There are 15 residues in the CDR3. In DNA, the CDR3 is TGTGCCAGCAGTAGCACAGGGGGCAGTCCCTATGGCTACACCTTC. It is translated as CASSSTGGSPYGYTF.